This entry lists 2 T cell receptor beta chains sequenced from one sample in a study of Ad26.COV2.S vaccination and SARS-CoV-2 variants. The data were produced by immunoSEQ multiplex PCR, yet TCRdb's version contains in-frame clones alone and is incomplete. Of 440,000 or so clones listed, roughly 87% are singletons. Treatment here: roughly 19 received Ad26.COV2.S at low or high dose, single or two shots; a few received placebo; per-sample allocation not given. After the first vaccine or placebo injection, samples were drawn on day 63. Material: peripheral blood, obtained in a trial of Ad26.COV2.S vaccine versus placebo. The origin of the receptors is a person aged 18 to 59 who received the Ad26.COV2.S COVID-19 vaccine or a placebo.

The chain employs TRBV28 and TRBJ2-7; 7 bases align to TRBD2. CDR3 length equals 13 residues. From germline, CDR1 is MDHEN and CDR2 SYDVKM. The ends lost 2 bases at V and 6 bases at J; junction bases unmatched: 4. The CDR3 region is CASSLAGEREQYF. The CDR3 DNA reads as TGTGCCAGCAGTTTAGCGGGAGAACGCGAGCAGTACTTC.

This clone was recorded once. The rearrangement links TRBV18 to TRBJ2-5; 9 bases line up with TRBD1. The CDR3 is made up of 14 amino acids. Germline CDR1 is KGHSH and CDR2 is LQKENI. Trimming took 3 bases from V and 5 from J; bases not matched to a gene: 4. In DNA, the CDR3 is TGTGCCAGCTCACCCACAGGGGGCGCGGAGACCCAGTACTTC. Its translation is CASSPTGGAETQYF.